These T cell receptor beta chains were read from a single sample in a study of human T cells and chemical hapten exposure. TCRdb analysed the RACE reads with MiXCR anew, one entry per CDR3 protein. Here the sample spans under 110,000 distinct CDR3 sequences, around 12% being singletons. Sequences were derived from whole blood, sampled in connection with sensitization to the hapten diphenylcyclopropenone (DPC). The origin of the receptors is a woman between 50 and 59 years old with alopecia areata. Some clones in this sample may be carry-over from other donors' samples. Both conserved end residues are part of each CDR3. Each record gives: J gene, clone size, D gene, V gene, CDR3 protein, CDR3 DNA. D genes are given only for firm matches. Clone sizes are given selectively: once, few, many, or a class where the clone is expanded.

j_call: TRBJ1-5; clone_size: few; d_call: .; v_call: TRBV4-1; cdr3_aa: CASSRVGEPQHF; cdr3_nt: TGCGCCAGCAGCCGCGTAGGAGAGCCCCAGCATTTT
j_call: TRBJ1-4; clone_size: .; d_call: .; v_call: TRBV12-3/TRBV12-4; cdr3_aa: CASSFWPTNEKLFF; cdr3_nt: TGTGCCAGCAGTTTCTGGCCTACTAATGAAAAACTGTTTTTT
j_call: TRBJ2-7; clone_size: .; d_call: .; v_call: TRBV10-3; cdr3_aa: CAISAGSYEQYF; cdr3_nt: TGTGCCATCAGTGCAGGGTCCTACGAGCAGTACTTC
j_call: TRBJ1-3; clone_size: .; d_call: .; v_call: TRBV18; cdr3_aa: CASSPGVNRNSGNTIYF; cdr3_nt: TGTGCCAGCTCACCAGGGGTAAACAGGAACTCTGGAAACACCATATATTTT
j_call: TRBJ2-2; clone_size: .; d_call: .; v_call: TRBV20-1; cdr3_aa: CSAPEGTAANTGELFF; cdr3_nt: TGCAGTGCCCCTGAGGGGACGGCCGCGAACACCGGGGAGCTGTTTTTT
j_call: TRBJ2-5; clone_size: many; d_call: TRBD2; v_call: TRBV20-1; cdr3_aa: CSANPSGRAETQYF; cdr3_nt: TGCAGTGCTAATCCTAGCGGGAGGGCAGAGACCCAGTACTTC
j_call: TRBJ2-1; clone_size: .; d_call: TRBD1; v_call: TRBV7-2; cdr3_aa: CASSSTGRRPYNEQFF; cdr3_nt: TGTGCCAGCAGCTCGACAGGGAGACGCCCCTACAATGAGCAGTTCTTC
j_call: TRBJ2-7; clone_size: many; d_call: .; v_call: TRBV28; cdr3_aa: CASSFQGRGYEQYF; cdr3_nt: TGTGCCAGCAGTTTCCAGGGCAGGGGCTACGAGCAGTACTTC
j_call: TRBJ2-3; clone_size: many; d_call: TRBD1; v_call: TRBV19; cdr3_aa: CASSTGTGTPTDTQYF; cdr3_nt: TGTGCCAGTAGTACAGGGACAGGGACACCCACAGATACGCAGTATTTT
j_call: TRBJ2-7; clone_size: .; d_call: TRBD1; v_call: TRBV7-8; cdr3_aa: CASSRSGTGVWEQYF; cdr3_nt: TGTGCCAGCAGCAGATCCGGGACAGGGGTGTGGGAGCAGTACTTC
j_call: TRBJ2-7; clone_size: .; d_call: .; v_call: TRBV28; cdr3_aa: CASSQPPGYEQYF; cdr3_nt: TGTGCCAGCAGTCAACCTCCGGGCTACGAGCAGTACTTC
j_call: TRBJ1-4; clone_size: .; d_call: TRBD1; v_call: TRBV4-2; cdr3_aa: CASSHTTGGLPLGEKLFF; cdr3_nt: TGTGCCAGCAGCCATACCACAGGGGGCCTCCCCCTCGGTGAAAAACTGTTTTTT
j_call: TRBJ2-5; clone_size: many; d_call: .; v_call: TRBV5-1; cdr3_aa: CASSLTQETQYF; cdr3_nt: TGCGCCAGCAGCTTGACCCAAGAGACCCAGTACTTC
j_call: TRBJ1-2; clone_size: few; d_call: .; v_call: TRBV5-4; cdr3_aa: CASSPDIRQTYGYTF; cdr3_nt: TGTGCCAGCAGCCCAGACATAAGACAGACCTATGGCTACACCTTC
j_call: TRBJ2-2; clone_size: few; d_call: TRBD2; v_call: TRBV4-3; cdr3_aa: CASSLSPTSGSNTGELFF; cdr3_nt: TGCGCCAGCAGCCTCTCACCGACTAGCGGATCAAACACCGGGGAGCTGTTTTTT
j_call: TRBJ2-5; clone_size: .; d_call: .; v_call: TRBV3-1; cdr3_aa: CASSPARGPETQYF; cdr3_nt: TGTGCCAGCAGCCCGGCGCGGGGCCCAGAGACCCAGTACTTC
j_call: TRBJ2-1; clone_size: many; d_call: .; v_call: TRBV29-1; cdr3_aa: CSVDRLTYNEQFF; cdr3_nt: TGCAGCGTTGATCGTCTAACCTACAATGAGCAGTTCTTC
j_call: TRBJ1-5; clone_size: .; d_call: .; v_call: TRBV27; cdr3_aa: CASSLYDVGQPQHF; cdr3_nt: TGTGCCAGCAGTTTATACGACGTAGGTCAGCCCCAGCATTTT
j_call: TRBJ2-1; clone_size: few; d_call: .; v_call: TRBV7-6; cdr3_aa: CASSLMSGVVYNEQFF; cdr3_nt: TGTGCCAGCAGCTTAATGTCGGGAGTGGTCTACAATGAGCAGTTCTTC
j_call: TRBJ1-2; clone_size: .; d_call: .; v_call: TRBV19; cdr3_aa: CASSIVARGSGYTF; cdr3_nt: TGTGCCAGTAGTATAGTGGCCAGGGGCAGTGGCTACACCTTC
j_call: TRBJ1-1; clone_size: .; d_call: .; v_call: TRBV12-3/TRBV12-4; cdr3_aa: CASSLLRPGRTEAFF; cdr3_nt: TGTGCCAGCAGTTTACTGCGACCAGGGAGGACTGAAGCTTTCTTT
j_call: TRBJ1-5; clone_size: .; d_call: .; v_call: TRBV19; cdr3_aa: CASSIGSPGPQHF; cdr3_nt: TGTGCCAGTAGTATAGGCAGCCCTGGGCCCCAGCATTTT
j_call: TRBJ2-3; clone_size: few; d_call: .; v_call: TRBV18; cdr3_aa: CASSPRVTDTQYF; cdr3_nt: TGTGCCAGCTCACCACGGGTCACAGATACGCAGTATTTT
j_call: TRBJ1-1; clone_size: few; d_call: .; v_call: TRBV5-1; cdr3_aa: CASKGQGNMNTEAFF; cdr3_nt: TGCGCCAGCAAGGGCCAGGGAAACATGAACACTGAAGCTTTCTTT
j_call: TRBJ2-1; clone_size: many; d_call: .; v_call: TRBV7-2; cdr3_aa: CASSSRSLASEQFF; cdr3_nt: TGTGCCAGCAGCAGCCGATCCCTAGCGTCTGAGCAGTTCTTC
j_call: TRBJ2-2; clone_size: few; d_call: TRBD2; v_call: TRBV10-3; cdr3_aa: CAIRGGDTGELFF; cdr3_nt: TGTGCCATCAGGGGAGGGGACACCGGGGAGCTGTTTTTT
j_call: TRBJ1-2; clone_size: .; d_call: TRBD1; v_call: TRBV12-3/TRBV12-4; cdr3_aa: CATSPRQGTYGYTF; cdr3_nt: TGTGCCACCTCGCCGAGACAGGGGACCTATGGCTACACCTTC
j_call: TRBJ1-1; clone_size: many; d_call: .; v_call: TRBV6-5; cdr3_aa: CASTESRMNTEAFF; cdr3_nt: TGTGCCAGCACCGAGAGCAGGATGAACACTGAAGCTTTCTTT
j_call: TRBJ2-5; clone_size: few; d_call: TRBD2; v_call: TRBV9; cdr3_aa: CASSVEGLGGETQYF; cdr3_nt: TGTGCCAGCAGCGTAGAGGGACTAGGGGGAGAGACCCAGTACTTC
j_call: TRBJ2-3; clone_size: .; d_call: .; v_call: TRBV7-9; cdr3_aa: CASRLQGRTDTQYF; cdr3_nt: TGTGCCAGCAGACTCCAGGGCCGCACAGATACGCAGTATTTT
j_call: TRBJ2-1; clone_size: many; d_call: .; v_call: TRBV5-1; cdr3_aa: CASRLGIGTYNEQFF; cdr3_nt: TGCGCCAGCAGGTTAGGGATAGGGACCTACAATGAGCAGTTCTTC
j_call: TRBJ1-1; clone_size: few; d_call: TRBD1; v_call: TRBV6-6; cdr3_aa: CASSSLRGGNTEAFF; cdr3_nt: TGTGCCAGCAGTTCACTCAGGGGGGGGAACACTGAAGCTTTCTTT
j_call: TRBJ1-5; clone_size: few; d_call: .; v_call: TRBV11-2; cdr3_aa: CASSLVRYQPQHF; cdr3_nt: TGTGCCAGCAGCTTAGTAAGGTATCAGCCCCAGCATTTT
j_call: TRBJ2-7; clone_size: .; d_call: .; v_call: TRBV5-8; cdr3_aa: CASSVVRDTAYEQYF; cdr3_nt: TGTGCCAGCAGCGTAGTCCGGGACACAGCCTACGAGCAGTACTTC
j_call: TRBJ2-1; clone_size: few; d_call: .; v_call: TRBV7-8; cdr3_aa: CASSLTATSNEQFF; cdr3_nt: TGTGCCAGCAGCTTAACCGCGACTAGTAATGAGCAGTTCTTC
j_call: TRBJ1-4; clone_size: few; d_call: .; v_call: TRBV29-1; cdr3_aa: CSVETGDTNEKLFF; cdr3_nt: TGCAGCGTCGAGACAGGCGACACTAATGAAAAACTGTTTTTT
j_call: TRBJ1-2; clone_size: once; d_call: TRBD1; v_call: TRBV20-1; cdr3_aa: CSAPDRGRGYTF; cdr3_nt: TGCAGTGCCCCGGACAGGGGAAGAGGCTACACCTTC
j_call: TRBJ2-3; clone_size: .; d_call: TRBD1; v_call: TRBV2; cdr3_aa: CASRISPGQFTDTQYF; cdr3_nt: TGTGCCAGCAGAATCTCCCCGGGACAGTTCACAGATACGCAGTATTTT
j_call: TRBJ1-4; clone_size: many; d_call: .; v_call: TRBV5-6; cdr3_aa: CASSLTERGAATNEKLFF; cdr3_nt: TGTGCCAGCAGCTTGACAGAAAGGGGTGCTGCAACTAATGAAAAACTGTTTTTT
j_call: TRBJ1-1; clone_size: .; d_call: .; v_call: TRBV7-9; cdr3_aa: CASSPPQGNTEAFF; cdr3_nt: TGTGCCAGCAGCCCTCCCCAGGGGAACACTGAAGCTTTCTTT
j_call: TRBJ1-6; clone_size: few; d_call: .; v_call: TRBV6-6; cdr3_aa: CATVVGNPSYNSPLHF; cdr3_nt: TGTGCCACTGTTGTAGGGAACCCCTCCTATAATTCACCCCTCCACTTT
j_call: TRBJ1-5; clone_size: .; d_call: .; v_call: TRBV7-2; cdr3_aa: CASSPSENQPQHF; cdr3_nt: TGTGCCAGCAGCCCCTCGGAGAATCAGCCCCAGCATTTT
j_call: TRBJ1-2; clone_size: .; d_call: TRBD1; v_call: TRBV29-1; cdr3_aa: CSASGTGGHGYTF; cdr3_nt: TGCAGCGCCTCCGGGACAGGGGGCCATGGCTACACCTTC
j_call: TRBJ2-7; clone_size: few; d_call: TRBD1; v_call: TRBV28; cdr3_aa: CASSRDRVPYEQYF; cdr3_nt: TGTGCCAGCAGTCGGGACAGAGTTCCCTACGAGCAGTACTTC
j_call: TRBJ1-2; clone_size: few; d_call: TRBD1; v_call: TRBV7-9; cdr3_aa: CASSLGGQDYGYTF; cdr3_nt: TGTGCCAGCAGCTTAGGGGGACAGGACTATGGCTACACCTTC
j_call: TRBJ1-2; clone_size: .; d_call: .; v_call: TRBV4-3; cdr3_aa: CASSQDLSGVYGYTF; cdr3_nt: TGCGCCAGCAGCCAAGATCTTTCAGGAGTCTATGGCTACACCTTC
j_call: TRBJ1-2; clone_size: few; d_call: .; v_call: TRBV12-3/TRBV12-4; cdr3_aa: CASNSGPRDGNGYTF; cdr3_nt: TGTGCCAGCAACTCGGGTCCCAGAGATGGGAATGGCTACACCTTC
j_call: TRBJ2-2; clone_size: .; d_call: TRBD1; v_call: TRBV19; cdr3_aa: CASSIQGVRAGELFF; cdr3_nt: TGTGCCAGTAGTATCCAGGGGGTCCGTGCCGGGGAGCTGTTTTTT
j_call: TRBJ2-1; clone_size: .; d_call: TRBD2; v_call: TRBV3-1; cdr3_aa: CASSQPSSGRRDNEQFF; cdr3_nt: TGTGCCAGCAGCCAACCCTCCAGCGGGAGGAGGGACAATGAGCAGTTCTTC
j_call: TRBJ1-1; clone_size: many; d_call: TRBD1; v_call: TRBV7-9; cdr3_aa: CASSPGADREAFF; cdr3_nt: TGTGCCAGCAGCCCCGGAGCGGACAGGGAAGCTTTCTTT
j_call: TRBJ1-1; clone_size: few; d_call: .; v_call: TRBV4-3; cdr3_aa: CASSQYLVGDESTEAFF; cdr3_nt: TGCGCCAGCAGCCAGTACTTGGTCGGGGACGAGAGCACTGAAGCTTTCTTT
j_call: TRBJ2-3; clone_size: few; d_call: .; v_call: TRBV29-1; cdr3_aa: CSVDSTDTQYF; cdr3_nt: TGCAGCGTTGACAGCACAGATACGCAGTATTTT
j_call: TRBJ2-1; clone_size: few; d_call: .; v_call: TRBV7-9; cdr3_aa: CASSPGDVLEQFF; cdr3_nt: TGTGCCAGCAGCCCAGGGGACGTCCTTGAGCAGTTCTTC